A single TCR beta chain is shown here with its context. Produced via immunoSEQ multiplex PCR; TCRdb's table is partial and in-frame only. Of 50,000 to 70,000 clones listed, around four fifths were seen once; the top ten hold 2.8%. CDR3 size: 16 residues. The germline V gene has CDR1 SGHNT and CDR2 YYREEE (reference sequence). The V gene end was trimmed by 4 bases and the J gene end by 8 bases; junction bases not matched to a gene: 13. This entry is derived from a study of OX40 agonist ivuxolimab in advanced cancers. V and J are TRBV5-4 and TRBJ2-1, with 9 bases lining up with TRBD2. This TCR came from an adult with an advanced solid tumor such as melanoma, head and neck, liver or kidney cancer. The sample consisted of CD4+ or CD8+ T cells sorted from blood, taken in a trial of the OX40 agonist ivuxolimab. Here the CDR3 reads CASSPPFAGGVDEQFF. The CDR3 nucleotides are TGTGCCAGCAGCCCCCCCTTTGCGGGAGGGGTGGATGAGCAGTTCTTC.